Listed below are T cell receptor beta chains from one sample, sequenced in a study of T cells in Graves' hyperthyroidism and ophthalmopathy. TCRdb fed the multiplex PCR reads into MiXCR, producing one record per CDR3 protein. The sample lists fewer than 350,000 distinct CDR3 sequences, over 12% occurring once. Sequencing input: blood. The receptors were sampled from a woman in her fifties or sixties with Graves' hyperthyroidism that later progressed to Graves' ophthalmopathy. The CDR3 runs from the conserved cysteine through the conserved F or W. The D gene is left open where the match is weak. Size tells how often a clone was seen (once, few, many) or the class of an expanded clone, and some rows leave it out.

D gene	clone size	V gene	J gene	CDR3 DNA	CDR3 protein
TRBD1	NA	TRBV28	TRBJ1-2	TGTGCCAGCAGTTTACGGACAGGGGTCGGCTATGGCTACACCTTC	CASSLRTGVGYGYTF
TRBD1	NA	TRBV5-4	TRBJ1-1	TGTGCCAGCAGCAGTACCGGGACAGGGACAAGATTCTATGGGGGCACTGAAGCTTTCTTT	CASSSTGTGTRFYGGTEAFF
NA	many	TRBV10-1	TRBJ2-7	TGCGCCAGCCCTCACGGGGAGGCAGGGCTGGTGTCCTACGAGCAGTACTTC	CASPHGEAGLVSYEQYF
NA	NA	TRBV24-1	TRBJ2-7	TGTGCCACCATGGGGGAAACAGGGGGGGGGATCTACGAGCAGTACTTC	CATMGETGGGIYEQYF
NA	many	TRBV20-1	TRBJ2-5	TGCAGTGCCACCGGGACCATCCAAGAGACCCAGTACTTC	CSATGTIQETQYF
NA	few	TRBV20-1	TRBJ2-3	TGCAGTGTGGACAGTTCGACAGGAACGCAGTATTTT	CSVDSSTGTQYF
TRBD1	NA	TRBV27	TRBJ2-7	TGTGCCAGCAGTCCCGATGGACAGGGGGCCTACGAGCAGTACTTC	CASSPDGQGAYEQYF
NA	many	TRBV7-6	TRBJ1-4	TGTGCCAGCAGCCCCAGGGGAGGATCAACTAATGAAAAACTGTTTTTT	CASSPRGGSTNEKLFF
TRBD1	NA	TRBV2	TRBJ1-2	TGTGCCAGCAAGGGGACAGGGGGCAAGGGCTACACCTTC	CASKGTGGKGYTF
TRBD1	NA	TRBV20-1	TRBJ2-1	TGCAGTGCTAGAGACTTCACGACAGGGGTAAGCTCCTACAATGAGCAGTTCTTC	CSARDFTTGVSSYNEQFF
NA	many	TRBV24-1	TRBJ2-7	TGTGCCACCAGTGATTCAACCTCACTCGGGGGGCACTACGAGCAGTACTTC	CATSDSTSLGGHYEQYF
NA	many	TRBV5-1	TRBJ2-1	TGCGCCAGCAGCTTGGACACCGGGACGTACCTGTACAATGAGCAGTTCTTC	CASSLDTGTYLYNEQFF
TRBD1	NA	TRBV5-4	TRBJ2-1	TGTGCCAGCAGCCCCCGGGACAGGGGCAATGAGCAGTTCTTC	CASSPRDRGNEQFF
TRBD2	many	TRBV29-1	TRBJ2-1	TGCAGCGGCGGGGTAGCGGGGGTATACAATGAGCAGTTCTTC	CSGGVAGVYNEQFF
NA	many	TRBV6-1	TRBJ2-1	TGTGCCAGCAGTCCCCGTCAGGGGTCCAGTGAGCAGTTCTTC	CASSPRQGSSEQFF
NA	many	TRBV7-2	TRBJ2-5	TGTGCCAGCAGCTCGGGGGCGTCTGAGACCCAGTACTTC	CASSSGASETQYF
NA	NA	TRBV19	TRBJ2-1	TGTGCCAGTAGCCGTCCAGGGTGGGATGAGCAGTTCTTC	CASSRPGWDEQFF
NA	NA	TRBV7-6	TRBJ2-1	TGTGCCAGCAGCTTAGCGCCATCGGGAAATGAGCAGTTCTTC	CASSLAPSGNEQFF
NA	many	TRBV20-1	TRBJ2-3	TGCAGTGCTAGAGTCGACGGGAGAACAGATACGCAGTATTTT	CSARVDGRTDTQYF
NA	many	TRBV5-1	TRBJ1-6	TGCGCCAGCAGCTTGGCCCAGGGCTGGACTAATTCACCCCTCCACTTT	CASSLAQGWTNSPLHF
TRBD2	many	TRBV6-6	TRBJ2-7	TGTGCCAGCAGTTACGAGAGGGACAGCGCTACCACTAGCGGGGCCTACGAGCAGTACTTC	CASSYERDSATTSGAYEQYF
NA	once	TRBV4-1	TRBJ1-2	TGCGCCAGCAGCCAAGCGTCTACAGGGAACTATGGCTACACCTTC	CASSQASTGNYGYTF
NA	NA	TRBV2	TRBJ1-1	TGTGCCAGCAGCTCGGGCTTCAACACTGAAGCTTTCTTT	CASSSGFNTEAFF
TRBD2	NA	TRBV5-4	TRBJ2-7	TGTGCCAGCAGCTGGACGGGACTAGATAGTCACGAGCAGTACTTC	CASSWTGLDSHEQYF
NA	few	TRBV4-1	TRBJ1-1	TGCGCCAGCAGCCAAGATTCCTGGAGGACTGAAGCTTTCTTT	CASSQDSWRTEAFF
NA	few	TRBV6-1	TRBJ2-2	TGTGCCAGTCAGGTTAACACCGGGGAGCTGTTTTTT	CASQVNTGELFF
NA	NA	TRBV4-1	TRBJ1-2	TGCGCCAGCAGCACTACCTCCACAGCCCATTACGGCTACACCTTC	CASSTTSTAHYGYTF
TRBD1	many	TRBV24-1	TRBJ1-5	TGTGCCACCAGTGACCCGGGGGACAGGGATCAGCCCCAGCATTTT	CATSDPGDRDQPQHF
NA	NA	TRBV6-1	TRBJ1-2	TGTGCCAGCAGTCTTCGATATAACTATGGCTACACCTTC	CASSLRYNYGYTF
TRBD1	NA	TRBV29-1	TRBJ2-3	TGCAGCGTTGAAGCGGGACAGGGGGCGAGGGGAGATACGCAGTATTTT	CSVEAGQGARGDTQYF
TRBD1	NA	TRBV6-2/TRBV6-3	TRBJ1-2	TGTGCCAGCAGTTCGACAGACAGGGCTGGCTACACCTTC	CASSSTDRAGYTF
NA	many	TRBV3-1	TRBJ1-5	TGTGCCAGCAGTAGTCAGGCCGATCAGCCCCAGCATTTT	CASSSQADQPQHF
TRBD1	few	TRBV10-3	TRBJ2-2	TGTGCCATCAGTGAGCGACAGGGCGACACCGGGGAGCTGTTTTTT	CAISERQGDTGELFF
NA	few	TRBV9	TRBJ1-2	TGTGCCAGCAGCGTAGACCCCACAGGGAGCTATGGCTACACCTTC	CASSVDPTGSYGYTF
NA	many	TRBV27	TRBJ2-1	TGTGCCAGCAGTTCTCCGGGACGCTCCTACAATGAGCAGTTCTTC	CASSSPGRSYNEQFF
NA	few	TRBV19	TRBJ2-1	TGTGCCAGTACTCGATCCAACAATGAGCAGTTCTTC	CASTRSNNEQFF
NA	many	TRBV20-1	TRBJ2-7	TGCAGTGCGTCTAGGGACGGAGGCCCCTACGAGCAGTACTTC	CSASRDGGPYEQYF
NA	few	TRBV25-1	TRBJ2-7	TGTGCCAGCAGTGATGGCAGGCCGATCTACGAGCAGTACTTC	CASSDGRPIYEQYF
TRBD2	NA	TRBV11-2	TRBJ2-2	TGTGCCAGCAGCAAACTAGCGGGACCGAACACCGGGGAGCTGTTTTTT	CASSKLAGPNTGELFF
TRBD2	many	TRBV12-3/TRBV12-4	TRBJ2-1	TGTGCCAGCAGTTTAGCTAGCGGGGATTACAATGAGCAGTTCTTC	CASSLASGDYNEQFF
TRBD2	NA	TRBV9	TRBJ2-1	TGTGCCAGCAGCGGGGGACTAGGGTACAATGAGCAGTTCTTC	CASSGGLGYNEQFF
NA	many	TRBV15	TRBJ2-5	TGTGCCACCAGCAGAGATCTCGGGTATCAAGAGACCCAGTACTTC	CATSRDLGYQETQYF